Presented here are 24 T cell receptor beta chains from one specimen sequenced in a study of T cell clonality in common variable immunodeficiency. Data came from immunoSEQ multiplex PCR; TCRdb stores just in-frame clones and leaves some out. This sample carries approximately 50,000 clones, none of them present only once. Input material: peripheral blood mononuclear cells. The source of these receptors is a person aged 18 to 75 in good health.

This clone has only a few counts. Coverage ceases 3 residues before the CDR3 finishes, and the germline J gene fills in the end. This chain uses TRBV6-4 with TRBJ2-3; TRBD2 matches at 8 bases. There are 13 residues in the CDR3. V trimming: 6 bases; J trimming: 2 bases; junction bases outside the gene matches: 1. Germline lookup yields CDR1 MRHNA and CDR2 SNTAGT. The CDR3: CASSGGATDTQYF. The CDR3 DNA, read in part, is TGTGCCAGCAGCGGGGGGGCCACAGATACG.

This clone showed up many times. Read data end 3 residues before the CDR3 end; the end is taken from the germline J gene. The rearrangement links TRBV20-1 to TRBJ2-7; a weak D match, TRBD2 (6 bases). The CDR3 is 12 residues long. The V and J ends lost 2 bases and 3 bases respectively, with 8 bases between them. Germline V gene lookup returns CDR1 DFQATT and CDR2 SNEGSKA (reference sequence). CDR3 DNA, as far as it was read: TGCAGTGCTAGATTGGAGGGCTACGAG. As protein: CSARLEGYE. The whole CDR3 sequence reads CSARLEGYEQYF.

This clone was seen only a few times. The read stops 3 residues short of the end of the CDR3; the missing end is completed from the germline J gene. V and J are TRBV19 and TRBJ1-2; unclear D gene. Germline CDR1 is LNHDA and CDR2 is SQIVND (reference sequence). CDR3 length: 16 residues. Trimming stripped 4 bases from V and 0 bases from J, with 15 bases between. Incomplete CDR3 DNA: TGTGCCAGTAGTACCGCTCTGGCCCGGGCTAACTATGGC. It yields the protein CASSTALARANYG. The complete CDR3 sequence is CASSTALARANYGYTF.

This clone was detected only a few times. The CDR3 is cut off 3 residues early in the read; its end comes from the germline J gene. The chain is built from TRBV20-1 and TRBJ1-2; 8 positions match TRBD1. The V segment lost 1 base and the J segment 6 bases; nucleotides outside the gene matches: 4. The CDR3 runs 13 residues. Germline V lookup: CDR1 DFQATT, CDR2 SNEGSKA (reference sequence). The sequenced CDR3 bases are TGCAGTGCTAGAGGGGACAGGCGTCATGGC. This translates into CSARGDRRHG. The full CDR3 is CSARGDRRHGYTF.

Ten or more counts support this clone. Read coverage stops 3 residues before the CDR3 terminus; the germline J gene supplies the remainder. The chain joins TRBV18 to TRBJ2-2, with TRBD1 matching over 8 bases. Germline values: CDR1 KGHSH, CDR2 LQKENI. V lost 0 bases, J lost 7 bases, and 7 bases stayed unmatched. The CDR3 is made up of 16 amino acids. The sequenced part of the CDR3 DNA is TGTGCCAGCTCACCACCCGGACAGGGCAGCATCGGGGAG. Its protein product is CASSPPGQGSIGE. Given in full, the CDR3 is CASSPPGQGSIGELFF.

In this sample, this clone turned up many times. Sequencing ends 3 residues short of the CDR3 end; the germline J gene provides the rest. The rearrangement links TRBV6-2 or TRBV6-3 to TRBJ2-1; 10 nucleotides align to TRBD2. V lost 6 bases and J lost 4; bases outside the gene matches: 3. The CDR3 extends over 14 amino acids. Looked up from germline, CDR1 is MNHEY and CDR2 is SVGEGT. The CDR3 DNA, read in part, is TGTGCCAGCAGGAGCGGGGGGGCGTACAATGAG. Translating gives CASRSGGAYNE. In full, the CDR3 reads CASRSGGAYNEQFF.

This clone was counted at least ten times. The CDR3 end falls 3 residues outside the read, so it is completed with the germline J gene. This chain links TRBV19 with TRBJ1-6; D may be TRBD1 (5 bases). Germline V lookup: CDR1 LNHDA, CDR2 SQIVND (reference sequence). Trimming left V 6 bases short and J 4 bases short, with 13 bases between. The CDR3 is 15 amino acids. The covered CDR3 bases are TGTGCCAGTAGCGGAAGACAGAGTTATAATTCACCC. Translated: CASSGRQSYNSP. The full CDR3 protein reads CASSGRQSYNSPLHF.

This clone was seen repeatedly, ten times or more. Sequencing ends 3 residues short of the CDR3 end; the germline J gene provides the rest. The chain links TRBV7-2 to TRBJ2-7, with D tentatively TRBD1 (6 bases). Trimming left V 5 bases short and J 2 bases short, with 10 bases between. The CDR3 is 13 residues long. CDR1 and CDR2 from the germline V gene are SGHTA and FQGNSA. CDR3 DNA, as far as it was read: TGTGCCAGCAGCCATGGGGGCGCCTACGAG. This translates into CASSHGGAYE. The entire CDR3 sequence reads CASSHGGAYEQYF.

This clone appeared many times. The sequence runs out 3 residues before the end of the CDR3; the remainder is reconstructed from the germline J gene. Other DNA sequences within the sample encode an identical CDR3. This chain links TRBV30 with TRBJ1-5, with D possibly matching TRBD1 (6 bases). Germline-derived CDR1 and CDR2 are GTSNPN and SVGIG (reference sequence). Trimming took off 0 bases at V and 4 bases at J, with 7 bases between the two ends. This CDR3 is built from 13 residues. The DNA read from the CDR3 is TGTGCCTGGAGTGTAAGGGGGAATCAGCCC. It encodes CAWSVRGNQP. The full CDR3 sequence reads CAWSVRGNQPQHF. Supplemented by reference TRBV30 and TRBJ1-5, the full variable domain reads SQTIHQWPATLVQPVGSPLSLECTVEGTSNPNLYWYRQAAGRGLQLLFYSVGIGQISSEVPQNLSASRPQDRQFILSSKKLLLSDSGFYLCAWSVRGNQPQHFGDGTRLSIL.

There are many counts of this clone. The CDR3 end is not reached by the read, which stops 3 residues before it; the germline J gene fills it in. V gene TRBV14 combines with J gene TRBJ2-6; 9 bases align to TRBD1. The CDR3 is 20 amino acids. V lost 4 bases, J lost 0 bases, and 13 bases stayed unmatched. Per germline, CDR1 SGHDN and CDR2 FVKESK. CDR3 protein: CASSPKQGQGLGSGANVLTF. CDR3 bases read: TGTGCCAGCAGCCCAAAACAGGGACAGGGTCTAGGCTCTGGGGCCAACGTC.

This clone has just a few counts. The sequence runs out 3 residues before the end of the CDR3; the remainder is reconstructed from the germline J gene. The chain uses TRBV19 and TRBJ2-1, with 7 bases aligning to TRBD1. This CDR3 is 15 amino acids long. V trimming: 3 bases; J trimming: 1 base; junction bases outside the gene matches: 3. Per the germline V gene, CDR1 is LNHDA and CDR2 is SQIVND (reference sequence). Partial CDR3 DNA: TGTGCCAGTAGTATCAACAGGGGTTCCTACAATGAG. Amino acid sequence: CASSINRGSYNE. The complete CDR3 reads CASSINRGSYNEQFF.

Concerning this clone itself: With a much larger clone just one base away, this may be a read error. The read stops 3 residues short of the end of the CDR3; the missing end is completed from the germline J gene. The rearrangement joins TRBV20-1 to TRBJ1-4, with 10 nucleotides matching TRBD1. CDR3 length: 17 residues. From germline, CDR1 is DFQATT and CDR2 SNEGSKA (reference sequence). The chain's CDR3 is CSAGRDRGSAGANVLFF. CDR3 DNA, as far as it was read: TGCAGTGCCGGAAGGGACAGGGGTAGTGCTGGGGCCAACGTA.

Of note for this clone: With the read ending 3 residues before the CDR3 end, the germline J gene is used to fill in that end. This chain joins TRBV7-6 and TRBJ2-3; perhaps TRBD2 as D (7 bases). Germline values: CDR1 SGHVS, CDR2 FNYEAQ. V lost 3 bases and J 7 bases, leaving 14 bases between the germline ends. CDR3 length: 14 amino acids. The sequenced CDR3 bases are TGTGCCAGCAGCTTGGGGGGGGGCCTAAATACG. Protein: CASSLGGGLNT. The whole CDR3 is CASSLGGGLNTQYF.

This clone was counted ten times or more. Coverage ceases 3 residues before the CDR3 finishes, and the germline J gene fills in the end. The rearrangement uses TRBV6-2 or TRBV6-3 and TRBJ2-5; 8 bases agree with TRBD1. Germline CDR1 and CDR2: MNHEY and SVGEGT. The CDR3 loop spans 15 amino acids. J gave up 5 bases and V 8 bases, and 13 bases lay outside the gene matches. CDR3 bases read: TGTGCCAGCGGGATTTCAGGGGGCGCTGAGGAGACC. It codes for CASGISGGAEET. The CDR3 as a whole reads CASGISGGAEETQYF.

This clone was found many times. The read comes to an end 3 residues before the CDR3 does, leaving the germline J gene to fill in the end. The same CDR3 arises from other DNA sequences in this sample as well. V usage is TRBV19 and J usage is TRBJ2-1, with 7 bases aligning to TRBD1. Germline V CDR1 and CDR2: LNHDA, SQIVND (reference sequence). This CDR3 comprises 15 residues. Germline trimming cut 3 bases from V and 3 bases from J; bases unmatched to any gene: 5. CDR3: CASSMRQGLYNEQFF. Incomplete CDR3 DNA: TGTGCCAGTAGTATGAGACAGGGCCTCTACAATGAG.

In its sample, this clone was seen many times. CDR3 residues: CASSQQGAVDTQYF. CDR3 DNA, as far as it was read: TGCGCCAGCAGCCAACAGGGGGCAGTGGATACG. V usage is TRBV5-1 and J usage is TRBJ2-3; 9 bases map to TRBD1. The DNA ends 3 residues before the CDR3 does, and the rest of the CDR3 is filled in from the germline J gene. The CDR3 runs to 14 residues. Germline V gene data show CDR1 as SGHRS and CDR2 as YFSETQ. J lost 6 bases, V lost 4 bases, and 6 bases had no gene match.

This clone was picked up many times. The read ends 3 residues early relative to the CDR3; the germline J gene fills the gap. The chain recombines TRBV18 with TRBJ1-2; weak D call: TRBD1 (5 bases). The germline gives CDR1 KGHSH, CDR2 LQKENI. Between the trimmed V and J ends, which lost 2 bases and 1 base, there was a span of 11 bases. The CDR3 loop spans 15 amino acids. The CDR3 spells CASSPVRQNNYGYTF. Incomplete CDR3 DNA: TGTGCCAGCTCACCAGTGAGACAGAATAACTATGGC.

There are a few counts of this clone. The read is 3 residues too short to cover the CDR3 end, so that end is filled in from the germline J gene. The chain has TRBV19 and TRBJ1-2; 9 bases fit TRBD1. Germline values: CDR1 LNHDA, CDR2 SQIVND (reference sequence). The J segment lost 6 bases and the V segment lost 6 bases, leaving 2 bases of the junction unmatched. This CDR3 is built from 12 residues. CDR3 in amino acids: CASRGQGDGYTF. CDR3 DNA (partial): TGTGCCAGTAGGGGACAGGGAGATGGC.

Ten or more counts support this clone. The observed sequence ends 3 residues before the CDR3 terminus, with the missing tail filled in from the germline J gene. This chain connects TRBV7-2 to TRBJ2-3; D is unclear. The CDR3 has 15 amino acids. The germline gives CDR1 SGHTA, CDR2 FQGNSA. The ends were cut back, 2 bases at V and 0 bases at J, with 9 bases in the middle. CDR3 DNA (partial): TGTGCCAGCAGCTTATACAGATTTAGCACAGATACG. Amino acid sequence: CASSLYRFSTDT. In full, the CDR3 is CASSLYRFSTDTQYF.

This clone was observed a handful of times. The CDR3 goes on 3 residues after the read ends, and that part is filled in from the germline J gene. The V call is TRBV2, the J call TRBJ1-5; 9 positions match TRBD1. CDR3 length: 17 residues. The germline V gene encodes CDR1 SNHLY and CDR2 FYNNEI. V dropped 5 bases and J dropped 0; count of bases not matched to a gene: 8. CDR3 sequence: CASSRDRAVGSNQPQHF. The sequenced part of the CDR3 DNA is TGTGCCAGCAGTCGGGACAGGGCCGTTGGTAGCAATCAGCCC.

Concerning this clone itself: The sequenced fragment ends 3 residues before the CDR3 boundary, so the rest is inferred from the germline J gene. This chain joins TRBV19 and TRBJ1-2, with D tentatively TRBD1 (6 bases). The CDR3 loop spans 15 amino acids. The V gene lost 7 bases and the J gene lost 4 bases, with 19 bases spanning the gap. Germline V gene data show CDR1 as LNHDA and CDR2 as SQIVND (reference sequence). CDR3 amino acids: CASTTGTPNPYGYTF. The covered CDR3 bases are TGTGCCAGTACCACCGGGACACCGAACCCCTATGGC.

This clone was detected many times. Read coverage stops 3 residues before the CDR3 terminus; the germline J gene supplies the remainder. V is TRBV5-1 and J is TRBJ2-5; D not resolved. This CDR3 has 15 residues. CDR1 is SGHRS, CDR2 YFSETQ, per germline. Trimming left V 4 bases short and J 1 base short, with 14 bases between. The CDR3 DNA, read in part, is TGCGCCAGCAGCCCGGTAGGAGCGAGCCAAGAGACC. Translated, it gives CASSPVGASQET. The whole CDR3 region reads CASSPVGASQETQYF. Drawing the rest from reference TRBV5-1 and TRBJ2-5, the complete variable domain is KAGVTQTPRYLIKTRGQQVTLSCSPISGHRSVSWYQQTPGQGLQFLFEYFSETQRNKGNFPGRFSGRQFSNSRSEMNVSTLELGDSALYLCASSPVGASQETQYFGPGTRLLVL.

This clone has just a few counts. Coverage ceases 3 residues before the CDR3 finishes, and the germline J gene fills in the end. J is TRBJ2-7 and V is TRBV20-1; perhaps TRBD2 as D (7 bases). Germline assignment: CDR1 DFQATT and CDR2 SNEGSKA (reference sequence). V lost 5 bases, J lost 5 bases, and 13 bases lay in between. The CDR3 contains 12 residues. The part of the CDR3 DNA that was read is TGCAGTGCTGGGGGGGCCAGTGACGAG. Protein sequence: CSAGGASDE. The whole CDR3 sequence is CSAGGASDEQYF.

A few counts support this clone. The read gets to within 3 residues of the CDR3 end, and the germline J gene fills in the rest. The chain joins TRBV7-9 to TRBJ2-5, with a possible D match to TRBD1 (6 bases). CDR1 and CDR2 (germline): SEHNR, FQNEAQ (reference sequence). The ends were cut back, 4 bases at V and 0 bases at J, with 6 bases in the middle. The CDR3 loop spans 13 amino acids. CDR3 protein: CASSWDNQETQYF. CDR3 DNA, as far as it was read: TGTGCCAGCAGCTGGGACAACCAAGAGACC.